This TCR beta chain derives from a study of blood T cell repertoires in COVID-19. Recruitment covered about 26 US areas and drew participants whose ages spanned about 18 to 89 years. The count of this clone is one. Germline V gene lookup returns CDR1 SGHAT and CDR2 FQNNGV. V gave up 5 bases and J gave up 1 base, with 13 bases separating them. CDR3 length: 15 residues. Method: immunoSEQ multiplex PCR; TCRdb's copy keeps in-frame clones and lacks some. The sample lists around 220,000 clones; more than 70% were seen once. The sample was PBMCs or T cells enriched from blood (not recorded which). The chain carries TRBV11-2 and TRBJ2-3; D is perhaps TRBD1 (6 bases). The source of this sequence is a woman between 40 and 50 years old with acute COVID-19. CDR3 nucleotide sequence: TGTGCCAGCAGCATTACAGGGTATGGCACAGATACGCAGTATTTT. Protein: CASSITGYGTDTQYF.